The 18 T cell receptor beta chains presented below share a single source sample, sequenced in a study of CD8 T cells in Susac syndrome. With random hexamers, roughly 0.45 to 1 ug RNA was reverse transcribed. TCRdb called the immunoSEQ multiplex PCR reads again in MiXCR, with one record for every CDR3 protein. Seen here are about 190,000 distinct CDR3 sequences, just under 95% observed once, and the top ten hold roughly 0.15%. The sequencing input was CD8+ T cells from PBMCs. These receptors all come from a human donor with Susac syndrome.

This chain links TRBV27 with TRBJ1-1, with D perhaps TRBD1 (5 bases). V was cut by 4 bases and J by 1 base, with 19 bases left in between. This CDR3 has 17 amino acids. In germline, CDR1 is MNHEY, CDR2 SMNVEV (reference sequence). The CDR3 coding sequence is TGTGCCAGCAGTTCCCATATTTACAGAGGGGAGAACACTGAAGCTTTCTTT. Translating it yields CASSSHIYRGENTEAFF.

This chain connects TRBV10-3 to TRBJ2-5; D is possibly TRBD2 (6 bases). The CDR3 sequence is 13 residues long. CDR1 and CDR2 from the germline V gene are ENHRY and SYGVKD. V lost 2 bases and J 3 bases, leaving 7 bases between the germline ends. CDR3: CAISEGRKETQYF. DNA for the CDR3: TGTGCCATCAGTGAGGGGAGGAAAGAGACCCAGTACTTC.

The chain joins TRBV5-6 to TRBJ2-4; D is perhaps TRBD1 (6 bases). V was trimmed by 0 bases and J by 8 bases, leaving 12 bases between them. The CDR3 covers 14 residues. Germline CDR1 and CDR2: SGHDT and YYEEEE. The CDR3 DNA follows: TGTGCCAGCAGCTTGGACAGGGAAGGGGACATTCAGTACTTC. Residues: CASSLDREGDIQYF.

The chain is built from TRBV9 and TRBJ2-1; D assignment may be TRBD1 or TRBD2 (5 bases each). The CDR3 has 18 amino acids. Germline V gene sequence: CDR1 SGDLS, CDR2 YYNGEE. The V end was cut by 3 bases, the J end by 2 bases, with 21 bases between. The CDR3 DNA sequence: TGTGCCAGCAGCGCCCGGGACGGGGTGTGGCATCCCTACAATGAGCAGTTCTTC. Amino acid sequence: CASSARDGVWHPYNEQFF.

This chain joins TRBV5-1 and TRBJ2-1, with 7 bases fitting TRBD2. The germline V gene encodes CDR1 SGHRS and CDR2 YFSETQ. The CDR3 spans 16 residues. V dropped 4 bases and J dropped 7; count of bases not matched to a gene: 14. The CDR3 reads CASSPIDKPAGNEQFF. CDR3 DNA: TGCGCCAGCAGCCCTATCGACAAACCAGCGGGGAATGAGCAGTTCTTC.

The chain combines TRBV2 with TRBJ2-5, with 7 bases identical to TRBD1. Germline V gives CDR1 SNHLY, CDR2 FYNNEI. The CDR3 is 15 residues long. V shed 6 bases and J 13 bases; nucleotides not matched to a gene: 20. The CDR3 coding sequence is TGTGCCAGCAGGACGTACAGGGGCCCCAAGAGACCGGGGTACTTC. Amino acids: CASRTYRGPKRPGYF.

This chain links TRBV9 with TRBJ2-7; TRBD1 aligns across 9 bases. V lost 2 bases, J lost 1 base, and 4 bases stayed unmatched. Looked up from germline, CDR1 is SGDLS and CDR2 is YYNGEE. The CDR3 contains 15 residues. CDR3 nucleotide sequence: TGTGCCAGCAGCGTGGGACAGGGACCTTCCTACGAGCAGTACTTC. The encoded protein is CASSVGQGPSYEQYF.

This clonotype was seen a handful of times. The V gene is TRBV27, the J gene TRBJ2-5; 12 nucleotides align to TRBD2. Germline-derived CDR1 and CDR2 are MNHEY and SMNVEV (reference sequence). J lost 4 bases, V lost 5 bases, and 8 bases had no gene match. The CDR3 is 16 residues long. The CDR3 sequence: CASSLRLAGVGETQYF. For the CDR3, the DNA is TGTGCCAGCAGTCTCCGACTAGCGGGAGTGGGAGAGACCCAGTACTTC.

This chain uses TRBV27 with TRBJ2-7, with 10 bases aligning to TRBD1. Germline CDR1 is MNHEY and CDR2 is SMNVEV (reference sequence). The J segment lost 1 base and the V segment lost 10 bases, leaving 13 bases of the junction unmatched. The CDR3 totals 16 residues. The CDR3, as DNA: TGTGCCACCACAAAGCTCCGGGACAGGGGTTCCTACGAGCAGTACTTC. Amino acid sequence: CATTKLRDRGSYEQYF.

This rearrangement joins TRBV19 to TRBJ2-1; tentative D call: TRBD2 (6 bases). This CDR3 contains 14 residues. Germline V gene data show CDR1 as LNHDA and CDR2 as SQIVND (reference sequence). The V gene lost 4 bases and the J gene lost 2 bases, with 9 bases spanning the gap. The CDR3: CASSTGTPYNEQFF. DNA of the CDR3: TGTGCCAGTAGTACGGGGACTCCCTACAATGAGCAGTTCTTC.

J is TRBJ2-5 and V is TRBV15, with D perhaps TRBD1 (5 bases). With 8 bases removed from V and 4 bases from J, the gap between germline ends came to 17 bases. The germline gives CDR1 LNHNV, CDR2 YYDKDF (reference sequence). This CDR3 spans 14 amino acids. The CDR3 reads CATQNRDSIETQYF. CDR3 in DNA: TGTGCCACCCAAAACCGAGACAGTATAGAGACCCAGTACTTC.

This chain links TRBV4-1 with TRBJ2-7; no clear D gene. CDR1 MGHRA and CDR2 YSYEKL come from the germline V gene. The CDR3 covers 16 residues. V dropped 0 bases and J dropped 3 bases, with 15 bases sitting between them. This CDR3 reads CASSQDPEYSRYEQYF. In nucleotides, the CDR3 is TGCGCCAGCAGCCAAGACCCAGAATACAGCCGCTACGAGCAGTACTTC.

The chain has TRBV7-9 and TRBJ1-1; 10 bases agree with TRBD1. The CDR3 has 15 amino acids. Looked up from germline, CDR1 is SEHNR and CDR2 is FQNEAQ (reference sequence). Trimming cost V 5 bases and J 4 bases; bases outside gene matches: 7. DNA for the CDR3: TGTGCCAGCAGCGCCGGGACAGGGGTCAGCACTGAAGCTTTCTTT. Translated, it gives CASSAGTGVSTEAFF.

The V gene is TRBV13, the J gene TRBJ2-7; D assignment may be TRBD1 or TRBD2 (6 bases each). The CDR3 runs to 15 residues. V gave up 1 base and J gave up 9 bases, with 19 bases separating them. Germline V gene data show CDR1 as PRHDT and CDR2 as FYEKMQ (reference sequence). Written as DNA, the CDR3 is TGTGCCAGCAGCTTAGACGGAGGGGGGAATAAACGGCAGTACTTC. Its translation: CASSLDGGGNKRQYF. The variable domain in full, with the rest retrieved from reference TRBV13 and TRBJ2-7, is AAGVIQSPRHLIKEKRETATLKCYPIPRHDTVYWYQQGPGQDPQFLISFYEKMQSDKGSIPDRFSAQQFSDYHSELNMSSLELGDSALYFCASSLDGGGNKRQYFGPGTRLTVT.

This rearrangement joins TRBV27 to TRBJ1-2; 8 nucleotides line up with TRBD1. The trim removed 2 bases at V and 3 bases at J, leaving 2 bases unmatched. The CDR3 spans 14 residues. CDR1 and CDR2 (germline): MNHEY, SMNVEV (reference sequence). CDR3: CASSLAGGYYGYTF. The CDR3 DNA sequence: TGTGCCAGCAGTTTAGCAGGGGGCTACTATGGCTACACCTTC.

The V and J genes are TRBV6-5 and TRBJ2-1; 10 bases match TRBD2. Germline V gene sequence: CDR1 MNHEY, CDR2 SVGAGI. The V and J ends lost 7 bases and 2 bases, in that order; junction bases with no gene match: 8. CDR3 length: 16 amino acids. CDR3: CASTLASGGPYNEQFF. The CDR3 DNA reads as TGTGCCAGCACGTTGGCTAGCGGGGGCCCCTACAATGAGCAGTTCTTC.

The chain carries TRBV3-1 and TRBJ2-1; the D is unclear. The CDR3 totals 15 residues. The germline V gene has CDR1 LGHDT and CDR2 YNNKEL (reference sequence). Trimming stripped 1 base from V and 4 bases from J, with 11 bases between. CDR3 bases: TGTGCCAGCAGCCAAGCTACTGGACCTTACAATGAGCAGTTCTTC. Translating it yields CASSQATGPYNEQFF.

The chain recombines TRBV11-2 with TRBJ2-3; 10 bases line up with TRBD1. The CDR3 has 17 amino acids. CDR1 SGHAT and CDR2 FQNNGV come from the germline V gene. Trimming cost V 2 bases and J 4 bases; bases outside gene matches: 9. Here the CDR3 reads CASSLIPDRGRADTQYF. The CDR3 DNA follows: TGTGCCAGCAGCTTAATCCCCGACAGGGGGCGAGCAGATACGCAGTATTTT.